This is a list of T cell receptor beta chains from one sample in a study of regulatory T cells in long-lasting Graves disease. TCRdb itself ran the multiplex PCR reads through MiXCR, one entry per CDR3 protein. The repertoire consists of 400,000 to 500,000 distinct CDR3 sequences, with around 20% occurring once and the leading ten covering approximately 8%. Here the sequenced sample was peripheral blood mononuclear cells (PBMCs), taken when the disease was refractory, from a patient treated with antithyroid drugs. These receptors all come from a female donor with Graves disease. CDR3s include the opening cysteine and the closing phenylalanine or tryptophan. D genes are given only for firm matches. The size entry is marked missing in some rows and otherwise reads once, few, many or a size class.

D gene	CDR3 length	clone size	V gene	J gene	CDR3 DNA	CDR3 protein
-	15	-	TRBV6-1	TRBJ1-3	TGTGCCAGCAGTCGGACAGCTCGCTCTGGAAACACCATATATTTT	CASSRTARSGNTIYF
-	16	-	TRBV2	TRBJ2-7	TGTGCCAGCAGCTTAGCGTTCCAGGCGCCGCCCTACGAGCAGTACTTC	CASSLAFQAPPYEQYF
-	14	many	TRBV12-5	TRBJ1-2	TGTGCTAGTGGACTGGACAGTTATGCCTATGGCTACACCTTC	CASGLDSYAYGYTF
-	13	many	TRBV7-2	TRBJ2-7	TGTGCCAGCAGCTTAGGCCCTGGGGACGAGCAGTACTTC	CASSLGPGDEQYF
TRBD2	15	many	TRBV12-3/TRBV12-4	TRBJ2-5	TGTGCCAGCAGTGGATCACTAGCGGGGGCGGAGACCCAGTACTTC	CASSGSLAGAETQYF
-	13	many	TRBV20-1	TRBJ1-1	TGCAGTGCTAGACTGGGGATCAACACTGAAGCTTTCTTT	CSARLGINTEAFF
TRBD2	12	-	TRBV28	TRBJ2-7	TGTGCCAGCAGTTTGGGGGACTACGAGCAGCACTTC	CASSLGDYEQHF
-	15	-	TRBV28	TRBJ1-1	TGTGCCAGCAGTTTATGGGGGACGGCTAACACTGAAGCTTTCTTT	CASSLWGTANTEAFF
TRBD1	16	many	TRBV6-5	TRBJ1-4	TGTGCCAGCAGTTACTCGACAGGGTATAATGATGAAAAACTGTTTTTT	CASSYSTGYNDEKLFF
-	13	-	TRBV7-3	TRBJ1-6	TGTGCCAGCAGCCCCGTGGGGGTTTCACCCCTCCACTTT	CASSPVGVSPLHF
-	13	-	TRBV11-2	TRBJ2-7	TGTGCCAGCAGCATCGACCCCCTCTACGAGCAGTACTTC	CASSIDPLYEQYF
-	14	many	TRBV10-3	TRBJ1-2	TGTGCCATCAGTGAGTCTGGACTTATTATGCGCTACACCTTC	CAISESGLIMRYTF
TRBD2	17	-	TRBV9	TRBJ2-3	TGTGCCAGCAGCGTAGGTACGGGCGGGAGGAGGACAGATACGCAGTATTTT	CASSVGTGGRRTDTQYF
TRBD1	16	many	TRBV30	TRBJ2-5	TGTGCCTGGAGCGTGTTAAGGACAGGGGGCTTGGAGACCCAGTACTTC	CAWSVLRTGGLETQYF
-	14	many	TRBV28	TRBJ2-7	TGTGCCAGCAGTTTAGGTGGGACGATCGACGAGCAGTACTTC	CASSLGGTIDEQYF
TRBD1	15	many	TRBV6-1	TRBJ1-6	TGTGCCAGCAGGGACAGGAATCCCTATAATTCACCCCTCCACTTT	CASRDRNPYNSPLHF
-	15	few	TRBV3-1	TRBJ2-7	TGTGCCAGCAGCCTCAACCCGGGACGCCGCTACGAGCAGTACTTC	CASSLNPGRRYEQYF
-	14	many	TRBV28	TRBJ1-5	TGTGCCAGCAGCCCCTCAGGGGTGATCCAGCCCCAGCATTTT	CASSPSGVIQPQHF
TRBD2	14	-	TRBV30	TRBJ2-7	TGTGCCTGGGCCGAGCTAGCGGGAGCGTACGAGCAGTACTTC	CAWAELAGAYEQYF
-	15	many	TRBV2	TRBJ2-7	TGTGCCAGCAGGGATAGCGGAGGAGGTATCTACGAGCAGTACTTC	CASRDSGGGIYEQYF
-	15	few	TRBV5-1	TRBJ2-5	TGCGCCAGCAGCTTGGCGCTATTGGCACAAGAGACCCAGTACTTC	CASSLALLAQETQYF
-	12	many	TRBV12-3/TRBV12-4	TRBJ2-1	TGTGCCAGCAGTTCTGCTCGGAATGAGCAGTTCTTC	CASSSARNEQFF
-	16	many	TRBV6-9	TRBJ1-1	TGTGCCAGCAGTTACGGGGCGAGGGGATTGAACACTGAAGCTTTCTTT	CASSYGARGLNTEAFF
-	13	many	TRBV11-2	TRBJ2-7	TGTGCCAGCAGCTTCGTGACGGAGGACGAGCAGTACTTC	CASSFVTEDEQYF
-	14	-	TRBV20-1	TRBJ1-5	TGCAGTGCTACCGCCGGGACCGGGGGTCAGCCCCAGCATTTT	CSATAGTGGQPQHF
-	11	many	TRBV2	TRBJ2-5	TGTGCCAGCATGCGGCGTACGGCCCAGTACTTC	CASMRRTAQYF
TRBD1	14	many	TRBV13	TRBJ2-5	TGTGCCAGCAGCCAAAGGGACAGTCAAGAGACCCAGTACTTC	CASSQRDSQETQYF
-	15	-	TRBV4-1	TRBJ1-1	TGCGCCAGCAGCCAAGCGAGGGGACAGAACACTGAAGCTTTCTTT	CASSQARGQNTEAFF
-	16	many	TRBV2	TRBJ1-4	TGTGCCAGCAGTCCACGCACGGGGGTACGGAATGAAAAACTGTTTTTT	CASSPRTGVRNEKLFF
TRBD1	12	many	TRBV2	TRBJ1-2	TGTGCCAGCAAGGACAGGGTACATGACTACACCTTC	CASKDRVHDYTF